This TCR beta chain emerged from a study of blood T cells in healthy people across ages. Study outcomes and limitations: Both higher diversity and more naive CD4+ cells marked long-lived donors when set against aged donors. When one million T cells were used, diversity estimates were thought to be underestimates.

As regards this clonotype: Its matching antigen is unknown.

Using a J-beta primer mix together with a sample-barcoded 5' primer, a second PCR was run for about 6 to 11 cycles. Each cDNA molecule was tagged by a template-switch adaptor that had 12 random nucleotides. The yield of each sample was at least 2.5 million CDR3-containing paired-end reads. Each CDR3 protein gets one entry after TCRdb re-called the 5' RACE reads with MiXCR. The sample shows some 1.4 million distinct CDR3 sequences, approximately 40% of them seen only once. CDR1 is MGHRA, CDR2 YSYEKL, per germline. The CDR3 is 15 amino acids. V was cut by 0 bases and J by 1 base, with 10 bases left in between.

Sequencing was done on a sample of blood. The TCR sequence derives from a woman aged 18-30 years in good health. The chain carries TRBV4-1 and TRBJ2-7; no reliable D call. The chain's CDR3 is CASSQDHARSYEQYF. Here the CDR3 DNA reads TGCGCCAGCAGCCAAGATCACGCCAGATCCTACGAGCAGTACTTC.